This T cell receptor beta chain emerged from a study of identical twins. CDR1 is SEHNR, CDR2 FQNEAQ, per germline (reference sequence). This CDR3 contains 12 residues. Between the trimmed V and J ends, which lost 1 base and 3 bases, there was a span of 3 bases. Study results and caveats: Cord blood's abundant beta clonotypes had fewer insertions, unlike memory repertoires.

This clonotype was counted ten times or more. Its antigen is undetermined. One entry per CDR3 protein, called by TCRdb with MiXCR from the 5' RACE reads. The data show 690,000 or so distinct CDR3 sequences, over 5% seen once. This TCR was sampled from a man between 18 and 29 years old in good health. Specimen: naive T cells sorted from blood. The chain joins TRBV7-9 to TRBJ1-2; D is uncertain. For the CDR3, the DNA is TGTGCCAGCAGCTTAGGGCACTATGGCTACACCTTC. Translation gives CASSLGHYGYTF.